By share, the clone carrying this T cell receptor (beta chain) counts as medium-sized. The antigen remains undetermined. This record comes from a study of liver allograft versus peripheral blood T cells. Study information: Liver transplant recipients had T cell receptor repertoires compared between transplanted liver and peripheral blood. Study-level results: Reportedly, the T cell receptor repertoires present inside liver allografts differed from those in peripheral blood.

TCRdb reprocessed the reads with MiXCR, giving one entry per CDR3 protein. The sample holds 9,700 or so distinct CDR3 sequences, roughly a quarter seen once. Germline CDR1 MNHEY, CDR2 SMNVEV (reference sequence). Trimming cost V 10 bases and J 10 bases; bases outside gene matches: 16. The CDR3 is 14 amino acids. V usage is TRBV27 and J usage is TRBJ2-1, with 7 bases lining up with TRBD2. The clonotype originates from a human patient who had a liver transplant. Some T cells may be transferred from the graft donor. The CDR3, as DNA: TGTGCCATTAGACGGGACTACCAATACGGGGAGCAGTTCTTC. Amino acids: CAIRRDYQYGEQFF.